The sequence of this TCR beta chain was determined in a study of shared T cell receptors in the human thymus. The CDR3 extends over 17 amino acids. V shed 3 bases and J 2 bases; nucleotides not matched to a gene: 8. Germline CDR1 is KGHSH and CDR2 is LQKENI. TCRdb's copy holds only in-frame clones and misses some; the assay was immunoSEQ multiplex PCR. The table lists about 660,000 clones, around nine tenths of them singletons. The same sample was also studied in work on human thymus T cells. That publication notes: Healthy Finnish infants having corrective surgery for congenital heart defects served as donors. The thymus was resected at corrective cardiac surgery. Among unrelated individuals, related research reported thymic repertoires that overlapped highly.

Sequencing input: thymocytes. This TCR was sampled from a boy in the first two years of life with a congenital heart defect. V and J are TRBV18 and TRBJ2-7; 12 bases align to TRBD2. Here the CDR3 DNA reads TGTGCCAGCTCACCCGGTCCCCGGACTAGCGGGACCTACGAGCAGTACTTC. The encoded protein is CASSPGPRTSGTYEQYF.